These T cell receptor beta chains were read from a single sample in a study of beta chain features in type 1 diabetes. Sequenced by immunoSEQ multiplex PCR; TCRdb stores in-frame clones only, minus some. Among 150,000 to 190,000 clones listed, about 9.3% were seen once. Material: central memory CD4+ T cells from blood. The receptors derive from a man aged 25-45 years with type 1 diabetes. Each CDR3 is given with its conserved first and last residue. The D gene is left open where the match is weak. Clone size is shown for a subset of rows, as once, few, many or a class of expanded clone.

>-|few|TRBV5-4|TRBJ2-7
CASSLFRAYEQYF
TGTGCCAGCAGCTTGTTCAGGGCCTACGAGCAGTACTTC
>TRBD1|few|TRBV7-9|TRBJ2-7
CASSIPDRGLYEQYF
TGTGCCAGCAGCATCCCGGACAGGGGGCTCTACGAGCAGTACTTC
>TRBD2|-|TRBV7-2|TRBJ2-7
CASSRGTSGSTEQYF
TGTGCCAGCAGCCGCGGGACTAGCGGGAGTACCGAGCAGTACTTC
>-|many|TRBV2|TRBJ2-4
CASTRGDKNIQYF
TGTGCCAGCACACGCGGGGACAAAAACATTCAGTACTTC
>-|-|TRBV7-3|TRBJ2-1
CASSLTREARGNEQFF
TGTGCCAGCAGCTTAACTAGGGAGGCCCGTGGGAATGAGCAGTTCTTC
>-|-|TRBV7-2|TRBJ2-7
CASTTVQGFEQYF
TGTGCCAGCACTACCGTTCAGGGGTTCGAGCAGTACTTC
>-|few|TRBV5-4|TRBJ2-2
CASSLMSQGLTGELFF
TGTGCCAGCAGCTTGATGAGTCAGGGACTTACCGGGGAGCTGTTTTTT
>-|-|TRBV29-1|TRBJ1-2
CSVDPPDGYTF
TGCAGCGTTGATCCCCCGGATGGCTACACCTTC
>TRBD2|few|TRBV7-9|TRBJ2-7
CASSGLFPRGRYEQYF
TGTGCCAGCAGCGGTTTGTTTCCGCGGGGGAGGTACGAGCAGTACTTC
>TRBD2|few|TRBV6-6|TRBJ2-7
CASSFQESGGSYEQYF
TGTGCCAGCAGTTTCCAGGAGAGCGGGGGGTCCTACGAGCAGTACTTC
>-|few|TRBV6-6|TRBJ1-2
CASSYSINYGYTF
TGTGCCAGCAGTTATAGTATTAACTATGGCTACACCTTC
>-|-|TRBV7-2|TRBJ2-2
CASSLNPGQNTGELFF
TGTGCCAGCAGCTTAAATCCGGGACAAAACACCGGGGAGCTGTTTTTT
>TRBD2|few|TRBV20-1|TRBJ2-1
CSATAGTSRLF
TGCAGTGCTACAGCCGGGACTAGCAGGCTCTTC
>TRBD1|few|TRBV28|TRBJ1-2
CASRRGQGAGYTF
TGTGCCAGCAGACGAGGACAGGGGGCTGGCTACACCTTC
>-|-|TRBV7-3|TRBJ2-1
CASSLRGALSYNEQFF
TGTGCCAGCAGCTTACGGGGGGCCCTCTCCTACAATGAGCAGTTCTTC
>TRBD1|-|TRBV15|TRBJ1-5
CATSRGQLDQPQHF
TGTGCCACCAGCAGGGGACAGCTTGATCAGCCCCAGCATTTT
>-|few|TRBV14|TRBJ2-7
CASSQREQYF
TGTGCCAGCAGCCAACGCGAGCAGTACTTC
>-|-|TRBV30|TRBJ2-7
CAWSGTDNLPYEQYF
TGTGCCTGGAGTGGGACAGATAACCTGCCCTACGAGCAGTACTTC
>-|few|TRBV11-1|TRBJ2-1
CASSLAHSTHEQFF
TGTGCCAGCAGCTTAGCCCACTCCACCCATGAGCAGTTCTTC
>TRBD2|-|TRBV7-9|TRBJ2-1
CASSAGVFLDEQFF
TGTGCCAGCTCAGCGGGAGTGTTTCTAGATGAGCAGTTCTTC
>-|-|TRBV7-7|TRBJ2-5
CASSSGLEETQYF
TGTGCTAGCAGCTCGGGACTTGAGGAGACCCAGTACTTC
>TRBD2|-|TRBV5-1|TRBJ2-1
CASSLEASGGSYNEQFF
TGCGCCAGCAGCTTGGAGGCTAGCGGGGGCTCCTACAATGAGCAGTTCTTC